The source of this T cell receptor (beta chain) is a study of shared clonotypes between healthy human individuals. Study-wide points: In general, naive subsets displayed greater estimated richness than memory subsets did. Clonotypes that were shared across a few donors made up about 5.1% of naive CD4 clonotypes.

This clone was detected once. The antigen remains unidentified. This CDR3 has 12 amino acids. CDR1 and CDR2 (germline): MRHNA, SNTAGT. The V and J ends lost 3 bases and 3 bases respectively, with 5 bases between them. An even split of each subset's genomic DNA across several immunoSEQ plates was performed. The assay was immunoSEQ multiplex PCR, and TCRdb's table has in-frame clones only and misses some. The sample comprises about 1.1 million clones, around three quarters of which are singletons, and over 0.8% rests with the top ten. The clonotype originates from a man aged 18 to 29 in good health. Some clones in this sample may be carry-over from other donors' samples. The rearrangement joins TRBV6-4 to TRBJ1-2; no clear D. The specimen sequenced was memory CD4+ T cells from PBMCs. Subset reported: CD45RA-negative fraction. CDR3 protein: CASSEWDYGYTF. DNA for the CDR3: TGTGCCAGCAGTGAGTGGGACTATGGCTACACCTTC.